These 19 T cell receptor beta chains were sequenced from one sample in a study of T cell repertoires in cytomegalovirus infection. TCRdb ran MiXCR on the reads and lists one entry per CDR3 protein. The sample lists more than 150,000 distinct CDR3 sequences, around 20% seen once, with 11% in the top ten. Sequencing was carried out using PBMCs. The receptors were gathered from a human donor in good health (CMV status not recorded). Some clones in this sample may be carry-over from other donors' samples.

CDR3 sequence reads: CSAFSTGSKEAFF. CDR3 sequence (DNA): TGCAGTGCTTTCTCGACAGGGTCTAAGGAAGCTTTCTTT. The chain joins TRBV20-1 to TRBJ1-1; TRBD1 matches 7 bases. Germline CDR1 is DFQATT and CDR2 is SNEGSKA (reference sequence). This CDR3 region has 13 residues. Trimming cost V 5 bases and J 8 bases; bases outside gene matches: 11.

This clonotype has a count of ten or more. The junction departs from the called germline gene at one end, perhaps through a read error. The J gene is TRBJ2-7, the V gene TRBV7-2; tentatively, D is TRBD2 (5 bases). Germline assignment: CDR1 SGHTA and CDR2 FQGNSA. CDR3 size: 12 residues. CDR3 sequence: CASSLAEYEQYF. DNA for the CDR3: TGTGCCAGCAGCCTAGCAGAGTACGAGCAGTACTTC.

The J gene is TRBJ1-2, the V gene TRBV9; D is perhaps TRBD1 (6 bases). With 3 bases removed from V and 4 bases from J, the gap between germline ends came to 10 bases. The CDR3 loop spans 13 amino acids. Looked up from germline, CDR1 is SGDLS and CDR2 is YYNGEE. This CDR3 is CASSEQGPYGYTF. The CDR3, as DNA: TGTGCCAGCAGCGAACAGGGTCCCTATGGCTACACCTTC. The complete variable domain, with remaining parts taken from reference TRBV9 and TRBJ1-2, reads DSGVTQTPKHLITATGQRVTLRCSPRSGDLSVYWYQQSLDQGLQFLIQYYNGEERAKGNILERFSAQQFPDLHSELNLSSLELGDSALYFCASSEQGPYGYTFGSGTRLTVV.

CDR3 bases: TGTGCCAGCAGCTTAAGTGGAGGACCAGGTCAGCCCCAGCATTTT. Amino acid sequence: CASSLSGGPGQPQHF. The chain carries TRBV7-3 and TRBJ1-5; D unclear. Trimming stripped 1 base from V and 6 bases from J, with 13 bases between. Germline assignment: CDR1 SGHTA and CDR2 FQGTGA. The CDR3 consists of 15 residues.

The J gene is TRBJ2-1, the V gene TRBV11-2, with D perhaps matching TRBD2 (6 bases). The CDR3 is 19 amino acids. V was clipped by 5 bases and J by 1 base, with 24 bases between them. Germline values: CDR1 SGHAT, CDR2 FQNNGV. The CDR3 DNA reads as TGTGCCAGCAGCCGGAGGGGTCGCTCCCCCCGGAGTTCCTACAATGAGCAGTTCTTC. It encodes CASSRRGRSPRSSYNEQFF. The entire variable domain, with the rest obtained from reference TRBV11-2 and TRBJ2-1, is as follows: EAGVAQSPRYKIIEKRQSVAFWCNPISGHATLYWYQQILGQGPKLLIQFQNNGVVDDSQLPKDRFSAERLKGVDSTLKIQPAKLEDSAVYLCASSRRGRSPRSSYNEQFFGPGTRLTVL.

The chain is built from TRBV28 and TRBJ2-7, with a weak D call TRBD2 (6 bases). The CDR3 runs 15 residues. V gave up 6 bases and J gave up 3 bases, with 18 bases separating them. Germline CDR1 and CDR2: MDHEN and SYDVKM. The CDR3 sequence is CASSSRRGLLYEQYF. CDR3 sequence (DNA): TGTGCCAGCAGCTCTAGGAGGGGCTTGCTCTACGAGCAGTACTTC.

This chain joins TRBV5-1 and TRBJ1-3; D remains unclear. Trimming took off 7 bases at V and 4 bases at J, with 6 bases between the two ends. CDR1 is SGHRS, CDR2 YFSETQ, per germline. This CDR3 has 11 residues. CDR3 amino acids: CASQQGNTIYF. The CDR3 DNA reads as TGCGCCAGCCAACAGGGAAACACCATATATTTT. Filled out from reference TRBV5-1 and TRBJ1-3, the complete variable domain reads KAGVTQTPRYLIKTRGQQVTLSCSPISGHRSVSWYQQTPGQGLQFLFEYFSETQRNKGNFPGRFSGRQFSNSRSEMNVSTLELGDSALYLCASQQGNTIYFGEGSWLTVV.

Only a few counts were recorded for this clonotype. The chain employs TRBV6-2 or TRBV6-3 and TRBJ2-7; weak D call: TRBD2 (5 bases). CDR1 and CDR2 (germline): MNHEY, SVGEGT. Trimming stripped 6 bases from V and 6 bases from J, with 15 bases between. The CDR3 runs to 13 residues. The CDR3 DNA sequence: TGTGCCAGCAGCCCTACTAGGACGGGCGAGCAGTACTTC. Encoded protein: CASSPTRTGEQYF.

The gene calls are TRBV12-3 or TRBV12-4 and TRBJ1-4; D gene uncertain. There are 13 residues in the CDR3. Deletions cut 2 bases from V and 0 bases from J, with 1 base between. CDR3 DNA: TGTGCCAGCAGTTTAACAACTAATGAAAAACTGTTTTTT. Residues: CASSLTTNEKLFF.

This clonotype was picked up many times. This chain connects TRBV28 to TRBJ1-2, with TRBD1 as a possible D gene (5 bases). Germline loops: CDR1 MDHEN, CDR2 SYDVKM. Deletions cut 3 bases from V and 4 bases from J, with 9 bases between. The CDR3 has 13 amino acids. In nucleotides, the CDR3 is TGTGCCAGCAGTTTCAGGGCTGCCTATGGCTACACCTTC. Encoded protein: CASSFRAAYGYTF.

In its sample, this clonotype was seen a few times. The J gene is TRBJ2-3, the V gene TRBV2; 10 bases agree with TRBD2. The CDR3 sequence is 15 residues long. Germline V gene lookup returns CDR1 SNHLY and CDR2 FYNNEI. V lost 0 bases to trimming and J lost 6 bases; unmatched junction nucleotides: 3. The CDR3 is CASSEARGLADTQYF. The CDR3, as DNA: TGTGCCAGCAGTGAAGCGCGGGGACTAGCGGATACGCAGTATTTT. The full variable domain, rest sourced from reference TRBV2 and TRBJ2-3, is EPEVTQTPSHQVTQMGQEVILRCVPISNHLYFYWYRQILGQKVEFLVSFYNNEISEKSEIFDDQFSVERPDGSNFTLKIRSTKLEDSAMYFCASSEARGLADTQYFGPGTRLTVL.

This clonotype was seen many times. V gene TRBV7-2 combines with J gene TRBJ1-3; D is unclear. CDR3 length: 15 residues. From germline, CDR1 is SGHTA and CDR2 FQGNSA. V was pared by 4 bases and J by 1 base, with 11 bases between. CDR3 nucleotide sequence: TGTGCCAGCAGCTCGTTTCTTGGTTCTGGAAACACCATATATTTT. This codes for CASSSFLGSGNTIYF.

In this sample, this clonotype turned up many times. This sequence joins TRBV7-9 and TRBJ1-2, with a tentative D call TRBD1 (6 bases). The CDR3 runs 18 residues. Trimming took off 0 bases at V and 4 bases at J, with 21 bases between the two ends. The germline V gene encodes CDR1 SEHNR and CDR2 FQNEAQ (reference sequence). Here the CDR3 reads CASSLAAFSDRPAYGYTF. The CDR3 DNA reads as TGTGCCAGCAGCTTAGCAGCATTTTCCGACAGGCCTGCCTATGGCTACACCTTC.

Here the CDR3 reads CSARDLAGVEETQYF. DNA of the CDR3: TGCAGTGCTAGAGATCTCGCAGGGGTGGAAGAGACCCAGTACTTC. J is TRBJ2-5 and V is TRBV20-1; perhaps TRBD1 as D (6 bases). There are 15 residues in the CDR3. Germline CDR1 reads DFQATT; CDR2 reads SNEGSKA (reference sequence). Trimming took 0 bases from V and 3 from J, leaving 14 bases between them.

This clonotype was recorded at least ten times. This chain links TRBV14 with TRBJ2-1; TRBD1 might be the D (5 bases). V lost 0 bases and J lost 3, with 12 bases in between. The CDR3 runs 16 residues. In germline, CDR1 is SGHDN, CDR2 FVKESK. CDR3 loop: CASSQETDIYYNEQFF. CDR3 sequence (DNA): TGTGCCAGCAGCCAAGAAACGGACATTTACTACAATGAGCAGTTCTTC. The full variable domain, with the rest looked up from reference TRBV14 and TRBJ2-1, is EAGVTQFPSHSVIEKGQTVTLRCDPISGHDNLYWYRRVMGKEIKFLLHFVKESKQDESGMPNNRFLAERTGGTYSTLKVQPAELEDSGVYFCASSQETDIYYNEQFFGPGTRLTVL.

The chain combines TRBV15 with TRBJ2-7; weak D call: TRBD1 (6 bases). This CDR3 contains 13 residues. Per the germline V gene, CDR1 is LNHNV and CDR2 is YYDKDF (reference sequence). Trimming took off 5 bases at V and 5 bases at J, with 13 bases between the two ends. DNA of the CDR3: TGTGCCACCAGCCCACACAGGGACCACGAGCAGTACTTC. This sequence encodes CATSPHRDHEQYF.

The chain couples TRBV2 to TRBJ2-2; no clear D. V lost 5 bases and J lost 3, with 4 bases in between. The length of the CDR3 is 12 residues. Germline V CDR1 and CDR2: SNHLY, FYNNEI. DNA of the CDR3: TGTGCCAGCAGTTTTTACACCGGGGAGCTGTTTTTT. Its translation is CASSFYTGELFF.

In its sample, this clonotype was seen a few times. This chain links TRBV12-3 or TRBV12-4 with TRBJ1-1; D remains unclear. The CDR3 spans 13 residues. V lost 2 bases, J lost 6 bases, and 10 bases lay in between. CDR3 in DNA: TGTGCCAGCAGTTTAACCCCGGGAGCTGAAGCTTTCTTT. This translates into CASSLTPGAEAFF.

The chain carries TRBV15 and TRBJ2-7, with 11 bases fitting TRBD2. CDR1 LNHNV and CDR2 YYDKDF come from the germline V gene (reference sequence). V shed 4 bases and J 4 bases; nucleotides not matched to a gene: 6. The CDR3 totals 15 residues. The CDR3 loop is CATSKGTSGRYEQYF. In nucleotides, the CDR3 is TGTGCCACCAGCAAGGGGACTAGCGGAAGATACGAGCAGTACTTC.